The entry below describes one T cell receptor beta chain. The CDR3 totals 15 residues. The V end was cut by 6 bases, the J end by 4 bases, with 19 bases between. Germline V gives CDR1 DFQATT, CDR2 SNEGSKA (reference sequence). The source of the sample is a study of early T cells in non-severe SARS-CoV-2 infection. TCRdb redid the calling of the 5' RACE reads with MiXCR, one entry per CDR3 protein. The sample records 70,000 or so distinct CDR3 sequences, 9% to 15% being singletons. This receptor was taken from an adult who was a healthcare worker with PCR-confirmed SARS-CoV-2 infection or an uninfected control (not recorded which). This chain joins TRBV20-1 and TRBJ2-1, with D unresolved. The specimen was whole blood. CDR3 amino acids: CSAGLLEGLYNEQFF. The CDR3 bases are TGCAGTGCGGGCCTTCTAGAAGGATTGTACAATGAGCAGTTCTTC.